The subject of this entry is one T cell receptor beta chain. Its antigen is unidentified. The data were taken from a study of graft-versus-host responses after intestinal transplantation. CDR1 is SNHLY and CDR2 is FYNNEI in the germline V gene. This CDR3 has 11 amino acids. V lost 7 bases, J lost 3 bases, and 6 bases lay in between. Produced via immunoSEQ multiplex PCR; TCRdb's table is partial and in-frame only. The sample shows 20,000 to 25,000 clones, about four fifths of them seen only once. The sequences come from unstimulated CD8+ T cells sorted from spleen or lymph node cells, collected before transplant. This sequence was found in a human donor who was the organ donor for an intestinal transplant. The chain uses TRBV2 and TRBJ1-2; D is undetermined. The CDR3 is CASIDDYGYTF. The DNA of the CDR3 is TGTGCCAGCATTGACGACTATGGCTACACCTTC.